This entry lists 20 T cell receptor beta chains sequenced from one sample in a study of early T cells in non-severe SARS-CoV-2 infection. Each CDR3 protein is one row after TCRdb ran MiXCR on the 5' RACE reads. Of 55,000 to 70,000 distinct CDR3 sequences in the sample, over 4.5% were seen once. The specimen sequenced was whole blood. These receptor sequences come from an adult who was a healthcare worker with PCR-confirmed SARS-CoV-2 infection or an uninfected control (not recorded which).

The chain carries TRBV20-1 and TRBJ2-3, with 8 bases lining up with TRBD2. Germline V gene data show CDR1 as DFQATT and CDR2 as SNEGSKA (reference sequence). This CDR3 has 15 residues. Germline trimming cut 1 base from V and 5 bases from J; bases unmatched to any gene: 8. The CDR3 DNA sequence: TGCAGTGCTAGAGTAAACGGGGGGGTTGGAGATACGCAGTATTTT. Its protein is CSARVNGGVGDTQYF.

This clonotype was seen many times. For the CDR3, the DNA is TGCGCCAGCAGCCAAGCGGGACAGAATGAGCAGTTCTTC. This translates into CASSQAGQNEQFF. The chain recombines TRBV4-3 with TRBJ2-1, with 7 bases that match TRBD1. Per germline, CDR1 LGHNA and CDR2 YSLEER. The V segment lost 1 base and the J segment 7 bases; nucleotides outside the gene matches: 1. The CDR3 has 13 amino acids.

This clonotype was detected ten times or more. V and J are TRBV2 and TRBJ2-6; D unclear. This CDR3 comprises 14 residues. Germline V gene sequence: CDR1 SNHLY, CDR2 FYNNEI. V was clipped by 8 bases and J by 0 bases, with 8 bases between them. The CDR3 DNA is TGTGCCAGCGTCACATTCTCTGGGGCCAACGTCCTGACTTTC. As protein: CASVTFSGANVLTF.

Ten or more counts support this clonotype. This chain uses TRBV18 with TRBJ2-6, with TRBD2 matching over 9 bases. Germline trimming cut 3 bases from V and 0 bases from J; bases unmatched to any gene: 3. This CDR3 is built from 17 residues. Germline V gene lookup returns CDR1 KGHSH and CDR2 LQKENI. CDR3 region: CASSPSSGVSGANVLTF. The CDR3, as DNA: TGTGCCAGCTCACCTTCTAGCGGGGTCTCTGGGGCCAACGTCCTGACTTTC.

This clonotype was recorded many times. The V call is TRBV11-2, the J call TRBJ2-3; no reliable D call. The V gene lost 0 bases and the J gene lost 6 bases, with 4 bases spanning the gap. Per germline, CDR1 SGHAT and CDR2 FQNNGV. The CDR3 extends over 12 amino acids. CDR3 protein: CASSLDVDTQYF. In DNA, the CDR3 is TGTGCCAGCAGCTTAGACGTGGATACGCAGTATTTT.

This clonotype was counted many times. The chain's CDR3 is CASSYSGGNGPDTQYF. DNA of the CDR3: TGTGCCAGCAGTTACTCAGGCGGGAATGGCCCAGATACGCAGTATTTT. The V and J genes are TRBV6-6 and TRBJ2-3; tentatively, D is TRBD2 (6 bases). Trimming cost V 0 bases and J 4 bases, with 14 bases left between them. CDR1 is MNHNY and CDR2 is SVGAGI in the germline V gene (reference sequence). This CDR3 has 16 residues.

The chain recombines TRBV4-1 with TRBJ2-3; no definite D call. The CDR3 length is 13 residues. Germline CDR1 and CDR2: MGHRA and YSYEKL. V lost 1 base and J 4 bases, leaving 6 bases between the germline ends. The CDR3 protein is CASSQGPSDTQYF. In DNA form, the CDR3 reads TGCGCCAGCAGCCAAGGTCCGTCAGATACGCAGTATTTT.

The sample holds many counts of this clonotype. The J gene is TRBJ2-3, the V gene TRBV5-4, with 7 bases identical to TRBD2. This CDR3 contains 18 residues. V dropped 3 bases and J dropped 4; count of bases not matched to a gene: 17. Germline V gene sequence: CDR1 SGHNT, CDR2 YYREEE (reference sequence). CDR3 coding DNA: TGTGCCAGCAGCTGGGAACTAGCAGCGGGGCTTGGCGCAGATACGCAGTATTTT. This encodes CASSWELAAGLGADTQYF.

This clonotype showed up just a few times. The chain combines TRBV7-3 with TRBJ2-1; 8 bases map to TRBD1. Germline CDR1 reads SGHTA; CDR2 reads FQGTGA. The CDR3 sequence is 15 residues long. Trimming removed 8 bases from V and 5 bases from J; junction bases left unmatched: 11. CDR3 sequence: CASDQGTGGNNEQFF. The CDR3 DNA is TGTGCCAGCGACCAAGGGACAGGCGGAAACAATGAGCAGTTCTTC.

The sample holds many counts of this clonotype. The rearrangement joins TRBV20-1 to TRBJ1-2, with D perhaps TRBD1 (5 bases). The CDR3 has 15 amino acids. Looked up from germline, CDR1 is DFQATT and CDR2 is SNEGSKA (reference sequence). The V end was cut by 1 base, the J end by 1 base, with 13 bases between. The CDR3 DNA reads TGCAGTGCTAGAGGTGGGGCAGACTTTAACTATGGCTACACCTTC. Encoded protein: CSARGGADFNYGYTF.

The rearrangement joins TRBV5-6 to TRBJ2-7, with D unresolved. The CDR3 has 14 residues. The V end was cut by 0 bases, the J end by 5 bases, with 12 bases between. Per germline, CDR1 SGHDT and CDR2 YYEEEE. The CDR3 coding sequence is TGTGCCAGCAGCTTGGAGCTGACCCAGGACGAGCAGTACTTC. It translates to CASSLELTQDEQYF.

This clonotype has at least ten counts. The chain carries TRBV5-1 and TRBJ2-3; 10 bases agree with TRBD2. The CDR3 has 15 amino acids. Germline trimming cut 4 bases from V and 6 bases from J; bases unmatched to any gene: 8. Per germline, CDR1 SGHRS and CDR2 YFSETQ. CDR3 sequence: CASSAASGGGDTQYF. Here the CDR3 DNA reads TGCGCCAGCAGCGCGGCTAGCGGGGGAGGGGATACGCAGTATTTT.

The CDR3 loop is CASSSLRDLGNEQFF. CDR3 nucleotide sequence: TGTGCCAGTAGTAGCCTCCGGGACTTAGGCAATGAGCAGTTCTTC. The J gene is TRBJ2-1, the V gene TRBV19; D might be TRBD2 (6 bases). Germline CDR1 is LNHDA and CDR2 is SQIVND (reference sequence). CDR3 length: 15 residues. Trimming removed 4 bases from V and 6 bases from J, with 16 bases in between.

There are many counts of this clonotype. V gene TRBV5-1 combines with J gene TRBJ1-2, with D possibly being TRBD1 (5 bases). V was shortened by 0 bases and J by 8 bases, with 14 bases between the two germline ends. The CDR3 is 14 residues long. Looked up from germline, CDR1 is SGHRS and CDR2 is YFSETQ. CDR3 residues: CASSLGEGAGGYTF. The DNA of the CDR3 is TGCGCCAGCAGCTTGGGAGAAGGGGCAGGAGGCTACACCTTC. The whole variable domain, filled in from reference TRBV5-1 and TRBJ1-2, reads KAGVTQTPRYLIKTRGQQVTLSCSPISGHRSVSWYQQTPGQGLQFLFEYFSETQRNKGNFPGRFSGRQFSNSRSEMNVSTLELGDSALYLCASSLGEGAGGYTFGSGTRLTVV.

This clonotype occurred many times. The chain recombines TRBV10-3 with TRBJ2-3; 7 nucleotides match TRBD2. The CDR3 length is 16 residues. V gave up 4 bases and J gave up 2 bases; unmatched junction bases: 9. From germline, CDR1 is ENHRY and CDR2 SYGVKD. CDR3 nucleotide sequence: TGTGCCATCAGTGTAGGGACTACTCAATTCACAGATACGCAGTATTTT. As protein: CAISVGTTQFTDTQYF.

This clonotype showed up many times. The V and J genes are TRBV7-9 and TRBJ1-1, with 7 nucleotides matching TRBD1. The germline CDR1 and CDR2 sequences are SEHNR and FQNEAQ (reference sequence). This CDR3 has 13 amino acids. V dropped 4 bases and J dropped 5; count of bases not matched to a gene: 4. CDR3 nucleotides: TGTGCCAGCAGCTGGGACAGAGGGACTGAAGCTTTCTTT. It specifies CASSWDRGTEAFF.

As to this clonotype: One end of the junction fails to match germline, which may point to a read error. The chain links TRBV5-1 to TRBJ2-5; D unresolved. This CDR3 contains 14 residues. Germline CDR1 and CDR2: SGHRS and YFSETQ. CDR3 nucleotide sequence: TGCGCCAGCAACTTGGGCAGGTTGGAAGAGACCCAGTACTTC. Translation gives CASNLGRLEETQYF.

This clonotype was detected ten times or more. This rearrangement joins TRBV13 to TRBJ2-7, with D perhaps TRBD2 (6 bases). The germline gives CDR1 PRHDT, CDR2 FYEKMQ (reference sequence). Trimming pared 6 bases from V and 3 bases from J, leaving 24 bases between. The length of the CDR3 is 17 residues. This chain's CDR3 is CASSSKVRRGWDYEQYF. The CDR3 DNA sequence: TGTGCCAGCAGTTCTAAAGTGCGGCGGGGTTGGGACTACGAGCAGTACTTC. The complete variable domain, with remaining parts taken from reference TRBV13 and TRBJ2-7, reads AAGVIQSPRHLIKEKRETATLKCYPIPRHDTVYWYQQGPGQDPQFLISFYEKMQSDKGSIPDRFSAQQFSDYHSELNMSSLELGDSALYFCASSSKVRRGWDYEQYFGPGTRLTVT.

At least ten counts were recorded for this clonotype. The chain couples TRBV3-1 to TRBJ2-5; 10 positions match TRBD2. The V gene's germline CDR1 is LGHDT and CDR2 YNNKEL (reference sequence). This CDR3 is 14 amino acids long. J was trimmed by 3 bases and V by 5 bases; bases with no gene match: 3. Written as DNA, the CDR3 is TGTGCCAGCAGCAAAGGACTAGCGGAAGAGACCCAGTACTTC. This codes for CASSKGLAEETQYF.

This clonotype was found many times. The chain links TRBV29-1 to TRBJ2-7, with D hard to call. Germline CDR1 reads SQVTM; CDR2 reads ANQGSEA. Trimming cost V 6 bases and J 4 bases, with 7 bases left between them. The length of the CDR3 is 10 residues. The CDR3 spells CSVAEYEQYF. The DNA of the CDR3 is TGCAGCGTCGCTGAATACGAGCAGTACTTC.